The sample holds a few counts of the clone carrying this TCR beta chain. Its antigen remains unidentified. PCR involved 60 Vbeta and 13 Jbeta primers. Clones were read by immunoSEQ multiplex PCR, and TCRdb kept only the in-frame ones, dropping some. The profile covers roughly 75,000 clones, with 84% appearing a single time and approximately 17% taken by the ten largest. This record belongs to a study of cytomegalovirus exposure and HLA in healthy donors. Findings and limits, study-wide: Cytomegalovirus association was assigned to approximately 180 TCR beta chains.

The CDR3 runs to 14 residues. The trim removed 2 bases at V and 5 bases at J, leaving 5 bases unmatched. Germline V CDR1 and CDR2: MDHEN, SYDVKM. The sequence derives from a man in his 70s in good health and CMV-seropositive. What was sequenced was PBMCs. V and J are TRBV28 and TRBJ1-1, with TRBD1 matching over 7 bases. CDR3 sequence (DNA): TGTGCCAGCAGTTTACAGGGGGTTTGGACTGAAGCTTTCTTT. Protein product: CASSLQGVWTEAFF. The full variable domain, completed using reference TRBV28 and TRBJ1-1, is DVKVTQSSRYLVKRTGEKVFLECVQDMDHENMFWYRQDPGLGLRLIYFSYDVKMKEKGDIPEGYSVSREKKERFSLILESASTNQTSMYLCASSLQGVWTEAFFGQGTRLTVV.